This T cell receptor (beta chain) was recorded in a study of regulatory T cells in long-lasting Graves disease. Construction of the TCR beta libraries employed iRepertoire HTBI primers in conjunction with Arm-PCR of CDR3 regions. MiXCR, run by TCRdb on the multiplex PCR reads, gives a single entry per CDR3 protein. This sample yields some 450,000 distinct CDR3 sequences, of which about a quarter are seen a single time; about a quarter belongs to the top ten. The time point denotes: persistent/refractory GD, antithyroid drugs over 5 years with positive TRAb. RNA from PBMCs was the source of the TCR library. Collection of peripheral blood (approximately 9 milliliters) was done using EDTA tubes. This clonotype was recorded at least ten times. Per the germline V gene, CDR1 is MDHEN and CDR2 is SYDVKM. The CDR3 extends over 14 amino acids. Trimming took 6 bases from V and 5 from J; bases not matched to a gene: 9.

This TCR came from a female donor with Graves disease. The sample consisted of peripheral blood mononuclear cells (PBMCs), taken when the disease was refractory, from a patient treated with antithyroid drugs. This rearrangement joins TRBV28 to TRBJ2-5, with 7 bases aligning to TRBD2. CDR3 sequence (DNA): TGTGCCAGCAGCGCACCGGGAGGTTGGGAGACCCAGTACTTC. It encodes CASSAPGGWETQYF.